The present TCR beta chain was sequenced within a study of T cells in Graves' hyperthyroidism and ophthalmopathy. Points from the study as a whole: A model built on 13 V-J features separated ophthalmopathy from stable hyperthyroidism. A median about 6.5 months before onset, the model predicted ophthalmopathy.

The study based diagnoses on clinical symptoms, serum thyroxine and TRAb, thyroid ultrasound and orbital computed tomography. Germline V gene lookup returns CDR1 DFQATT and CDR2 SNEGSKA (reference sequence). This CDR3 spans 15 amino acids. After removal of 0 bases from V and 4 bases from J, the junction contained 8 bases not matched to a gene. Amplification yielded TCR beta CDR3 regions, with RNA transcripts as the source. A first-round RT-PCR of the TCR CDR3 used the HTBI primer set. MiXCR was run by TCRdb on the multiplex PCR reads, yielding one entry per CDR3 protein. Here the sample spans roughly 380,000 distinct CDR3 sequences, around 14% being singletons. This clonotype was seen repeatedly, ten times or more. Its antigen is currently unknown.

This TCR came from a woman aged 55-69 years with Graves' hyperthyroidism. Sequenced: blood. This chain uses TRBV20-1 with TRBJ1-2; 7 positions match TRBD1. The chain's CDR3 is CSARDVLGDSYGYTF. The DNA of the CDR3 is TGCAGTGCTAGAGATGTGCTCGGGGACAGCTATGGCTACACCTTC.